The clone carrying this T cell receptor beta chain showed up many times. Germline lookup yields CDR1 SGHTA and CDR2 FQGNSA. The germline V and J ends were trimmed by 1 base and 4 bases, with 13 bases remaining between them. The CDR3 consists of 15 residues. This sample was taken from a study of neurological immune-mediated disorders. Each CDR3 protein is one row after TCRdb ran MiXCR on the 5' RACE reads. Here the sample spans about 33,000 distinct CDR3 sequences, approximately 1.6% being singletons. The sequencing sample was made of PBMCs. The V call is TRBV7-2, the J call TRBJ1-2; possible D gene TRBD1, 6 bases. This clonotype originated in a woman in her 30s with multiple sclerosis. CDR3 DNA sequence: TGTGCCAGCAGCTTAGATAGCCGGACAGCCTATGGCTACACCTTC. It specifies CASSLDSRTAYGYTF.